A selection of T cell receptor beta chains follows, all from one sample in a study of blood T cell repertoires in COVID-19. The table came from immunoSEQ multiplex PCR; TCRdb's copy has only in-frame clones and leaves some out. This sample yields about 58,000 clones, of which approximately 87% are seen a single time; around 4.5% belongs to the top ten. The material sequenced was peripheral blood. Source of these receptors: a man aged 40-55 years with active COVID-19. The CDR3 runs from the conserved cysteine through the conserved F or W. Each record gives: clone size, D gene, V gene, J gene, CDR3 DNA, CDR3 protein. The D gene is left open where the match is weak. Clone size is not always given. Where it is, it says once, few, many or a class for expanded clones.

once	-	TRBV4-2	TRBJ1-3	TGTGCCAGCACGGGTGGAGCGGCCACCATATATTTT	CASTGGAATIYF
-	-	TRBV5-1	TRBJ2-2	TGCGCCAGCAGCTCCTCAGGGGCGCGGAACACCGGGGAGCTGTTTTTT	CASSSSGARNTGELFF
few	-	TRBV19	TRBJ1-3	TGTGCCAGTAGTATTCGGAGGACCCTCTCTGGAAACACCATATATTTT	CASSIRRTLSGNTIYF
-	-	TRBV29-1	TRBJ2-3	TGCAGCTTTATGAGCACAGATACGCAGTATTTT	CSFMSTDTQYF
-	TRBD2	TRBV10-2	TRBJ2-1	TGCGCCAGCACTGGGACTAGCGGGAGTAGCAATGAGCAGTTCTTC	CASTGTSGSSNEQFF
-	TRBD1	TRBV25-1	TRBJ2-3	TGTGCCAGCAGAAAAACGGGGACAGGGGGCACAGATACGCAGTATTTT	CASRKTGTGGTDTQYF
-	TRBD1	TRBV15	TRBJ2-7	TGTGCCACCAGCACCCAAGAGGTGGGACAGCCCTCTTTTACTCCCTACGAGCAGTACTTC	CATSTQEVGQPSFTPYEQYF
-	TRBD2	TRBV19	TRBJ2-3	TGTGCCAGTATCAACAGTGGGGAGGGCGCAGATACGCAGTATTTT	CASINSGEGADTQYF
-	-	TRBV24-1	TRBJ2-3	TGTGCCACCAGTGACTGGACAGACACAGATACGCAGTATTTT	CATSDWTDTDTQYF
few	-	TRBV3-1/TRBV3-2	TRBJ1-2	TGTGCCAGCAGCCAAGATCAGCGGGTTCTCTACACCTTC	CASSQDQRVLYTF
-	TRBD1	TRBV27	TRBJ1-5	TGTGCCAGCAGTCCAGACTACAGGGGAAGTGGTGGCAATCAGCCCCAGCATTTT	CASSPDYRGSGGNQPQHF
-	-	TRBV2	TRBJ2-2	TGTGCCAGCAGTGAATTGCCAGGGAACACCGGGGAGCTGTTTTTT	CASSELPGNTGELFF
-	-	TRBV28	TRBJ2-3	TGTGCCAGCAGCCGCGTAACCAGGGGACTATATAGCACAGATACGCAGTATTTT	CASSRVTRGLYSTDTQYF
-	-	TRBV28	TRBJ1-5	TGTGCCAGCAGTTTGTCCCAGGGTGGGAATCAGCCCCAGCATTTT	CASSLSQGGNQPQHF
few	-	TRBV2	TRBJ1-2	TGTGCCAGCAGTGGAGTTAACTATGGCTACACCTTC	CASSGVNYGYTF
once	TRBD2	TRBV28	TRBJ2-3	TGTGCCAGCAGAAGACTAGCGGGAGCCTATACGCAGTATTTT	CASRRLAGAYTQYF
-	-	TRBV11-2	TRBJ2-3	TGTGCCAGCAGCAAAGACTACAGGGCATCAGATACGCAGTATTTT	CASSKDYRASDTQYF
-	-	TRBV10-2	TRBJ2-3	TGCGCCAGCAGTGAGGATGCTAGTAGGGGGATGACAGATACGCAGTATTTT	CASSEDASRGMTDTQYF
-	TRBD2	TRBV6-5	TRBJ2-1	TGTGCCACCCGGGCGGGACTAGCGGATTACAATGAGCAGTTCTTC	CATRAGLADYNEQFF
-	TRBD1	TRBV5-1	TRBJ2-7	TGCGCCAGCAAGACAGGGGGAAACGAGCAGTACTTC	CASKTGGNEQYF
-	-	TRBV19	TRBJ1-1	TGTGCCAGTAGTATAGCAGGGCCGAACACTGAAGCTTTCTTT	CASSIAGPNTEAFF
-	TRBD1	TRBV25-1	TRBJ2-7	TGTGCCAGCAGTGAAGGGTCAGGGGGCTACGAGCAGTACTTC	CASSEGSGGYEQYF
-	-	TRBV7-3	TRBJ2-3	TGTGCCAGCAGCCCCTCCCGGTCCACAGATACGCAGTATTTT	CASSPSRSTDTQYF
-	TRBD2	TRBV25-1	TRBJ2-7	TGTGCCAGCAGTGAATCGGGGGGGACCGAGCAGTACTTC	CASSESGGTEQYF
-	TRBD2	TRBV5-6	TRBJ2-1	TGTGCCAGCAGCTTAAATTTCCTAGCGGGCTCCTACAATGAGCAGTTCTTC	CASSLNFLAGSYNEQFF
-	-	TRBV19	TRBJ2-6	TGTGCCAGTAGGGGCCTGATCTCTGGGGCCAACGTCCTGACTTTC	CASRGLISGANVLTF
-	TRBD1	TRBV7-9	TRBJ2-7	TGTGCCAGACTCCGACAGGGGGCAATCTACGAGCAGTACTTC	CARLRQGAIYEQYF
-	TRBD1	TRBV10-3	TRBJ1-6	TGTGCCACCGCGGACAGGGTGGAATCACCCCTCCACTTT	CATADRVESPLHF